What follows is one T cell receptor (beta chain) and its context. The source of the sample is a study of blood T cell repertoires in COVID-19. Study details: COVID-19 samples collected from the United States, Italy and Spain covered acute and convalescent phases. T cells, B-cell-depleted T cells, or PBMCs supplied cDNA or gDNA.

Per the original methods: Researchers report that nucleated cell counts were estimated from reference gene primer amplification. Here immunoSEQ multiplex PCR was the method, and the copy in TCRdb shows in-frame clones only, minus some. V and J calls and clone size are copied from that table; D and trimming were computed from the DNA. The repertoire consists of under 200,000 clones, with over 70% occurring once and the leading ten covering 2.5% to 3.5%. Trimming removed 3 bases at V and 9 bases at J, with 9 bases between. This CDR3 region has 13 residues. The V gene's germline CDR1 is SEHNR and CDR2 FQNEAQ (reference sequence).

Material: peripheral blood. The TCR was taken from a woman aged 55-69 years with acute or convalescent COVID-19. This chain uses TRBV7-9 with TRBJ1-6; D remains unclear. This CDR3 is CASSLVQASPLHF. CDR3 DNA: TGTGCCAGCAGCTTGGTTCAGGCTTCACCCCTCCACTTT. Full variable domain (rest looked up from reference TRBV7-9 and TRBJ1-6): DTGVSQNPRHKITKRGQNVTFRCDPISEHNRLYWYRQTLGQGPEFLTYFQNEAQLEKSRLLSDRFSAERPKGSFSTLEIQRTEQGDSAMYLCASSLVQASPLHFGNGTRLTVT.